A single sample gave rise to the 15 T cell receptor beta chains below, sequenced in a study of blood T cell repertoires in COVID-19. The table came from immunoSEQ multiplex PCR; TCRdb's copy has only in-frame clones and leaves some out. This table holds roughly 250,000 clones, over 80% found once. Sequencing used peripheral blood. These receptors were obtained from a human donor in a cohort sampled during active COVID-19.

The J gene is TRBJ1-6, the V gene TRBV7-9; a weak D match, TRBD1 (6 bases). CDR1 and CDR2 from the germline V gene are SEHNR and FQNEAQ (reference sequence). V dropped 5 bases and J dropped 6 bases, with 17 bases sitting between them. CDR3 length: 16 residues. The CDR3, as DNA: TGTGCCAGCAGCCCAGGACAGACTACCTTTAATTCACCCCTCCACTTT. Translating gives CASSPGQTTFNSPLHF. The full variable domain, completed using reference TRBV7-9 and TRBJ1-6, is DTGVSQNPRHKITKRGQNVTFRCDPISEHNRLYWYRQTLGQGPEFLTYFQNEAQLEKSRLLSDRFSAERPKGSFSTLEIQRTEQGDSAMYLCASSPGQTTFNSPLHFGNGTRLTVT.

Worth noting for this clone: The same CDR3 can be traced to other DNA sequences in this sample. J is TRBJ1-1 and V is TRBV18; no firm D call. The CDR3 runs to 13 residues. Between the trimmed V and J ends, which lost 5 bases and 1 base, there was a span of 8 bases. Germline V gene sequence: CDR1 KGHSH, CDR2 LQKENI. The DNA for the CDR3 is TGTGCCAGCTCATCCTCGGGGAACACTGAAGCTTTCTTT. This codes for CASSSSGNTEAFF. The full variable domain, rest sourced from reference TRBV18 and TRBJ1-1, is NAGVMQNPRHLVRRRGQEARLRCSPMKGHSHVYWYRQLPEEGLKFMVYLQKENIIDESGMPKERFSAEFPKEGPSILRIQQVVRGDSAAYFCASSSSGNTEAFFGQGTRLTVV.

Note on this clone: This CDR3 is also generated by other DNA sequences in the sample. CDR3 DNA sequence: TGTGCCAGCAGTTACGCTGGGGGGTCCTACGAGCAGTACTTC. Translating it yields CASSYAGGSYEQYF. The chain is built from TRBV6-6 and TRBJ2-7, with a possible D match to TRBD2 (6 bases). The germline gives CDR1 MNHNY, CDR2 SVGAGI (reference sequence). V gave up 2 bases and J gave up 1 base, with 9 bases separating them. CDR3 length equals 14 residues.

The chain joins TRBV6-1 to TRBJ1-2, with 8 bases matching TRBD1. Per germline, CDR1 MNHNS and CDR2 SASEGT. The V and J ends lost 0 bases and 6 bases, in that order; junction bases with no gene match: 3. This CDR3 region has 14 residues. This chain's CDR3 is CASSEADRADGYTF. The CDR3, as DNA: TGTGCCAGCAGTGAAGCGGACAGGGCGGATGGCTACACCTTC.

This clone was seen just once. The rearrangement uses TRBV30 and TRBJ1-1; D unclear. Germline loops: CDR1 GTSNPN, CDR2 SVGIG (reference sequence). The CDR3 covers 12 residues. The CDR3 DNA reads TGTGCACAGTCGAGGGTCCCCGAGAAAGCTTTCTTT. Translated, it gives CAQSRVPEKAFF.

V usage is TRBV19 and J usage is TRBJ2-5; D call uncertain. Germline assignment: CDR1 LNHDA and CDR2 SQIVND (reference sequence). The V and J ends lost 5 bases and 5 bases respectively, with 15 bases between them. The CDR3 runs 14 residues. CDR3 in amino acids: CASSPRILRETQYF. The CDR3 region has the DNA TGTGCCAGTAGTCCGCGGATCCTGAGGGAGACCCAGTACTTC.

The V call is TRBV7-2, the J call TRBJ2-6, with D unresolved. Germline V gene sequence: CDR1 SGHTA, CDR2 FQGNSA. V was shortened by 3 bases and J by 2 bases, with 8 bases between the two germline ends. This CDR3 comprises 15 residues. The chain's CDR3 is CASSFQVTGANVLTF. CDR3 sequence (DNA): TGTGCCAGCAGCTTTCAGGTCACTGGGGCCAACGTCCTGACTTTC. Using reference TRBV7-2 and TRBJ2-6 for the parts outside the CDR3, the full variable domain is GAGVSQSPSNKVTEKGKDVELRCDPISGHTALYWYRQSLGQGLEFLIYFQGNSAPDKSGLPSDRFSAERTGGSVSTLTIQRTQQEDSAVYLCASSFQVTGANVLTFGAGSRLTVL.

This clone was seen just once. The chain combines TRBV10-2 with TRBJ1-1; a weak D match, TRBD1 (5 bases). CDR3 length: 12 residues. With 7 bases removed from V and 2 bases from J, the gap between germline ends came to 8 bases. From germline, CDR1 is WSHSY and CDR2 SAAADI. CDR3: CASTRTNTEAFF. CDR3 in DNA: TGCGCCAGCACACGGACAAACACTGAAGCTTTCTTT.

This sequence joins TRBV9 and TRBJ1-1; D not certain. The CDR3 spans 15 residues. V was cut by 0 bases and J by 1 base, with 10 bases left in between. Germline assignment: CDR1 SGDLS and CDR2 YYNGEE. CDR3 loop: CASSVVEAQNTEAFF. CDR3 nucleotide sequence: TGTGCCAGCAGCGTAGTGGAGGCTCAGAACACTGAAGCTTTCTTT. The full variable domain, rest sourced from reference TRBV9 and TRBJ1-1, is DSGVTQTPKHLITATGQRVTLRCSPRSGDLSVYWYQQSLDQGLQFLIQYYNGEERAKGNILERFSAQQFPDLHSELNLSSLELGDSALYFCASSVVEAQNTEAFFGQGTRLTVV.

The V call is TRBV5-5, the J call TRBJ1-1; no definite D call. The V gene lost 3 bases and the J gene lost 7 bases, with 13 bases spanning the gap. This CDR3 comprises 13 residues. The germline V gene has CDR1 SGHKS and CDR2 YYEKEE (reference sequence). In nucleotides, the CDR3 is TGTGCCAGCAGCTCGTCGGTACGCTATGAAGCTTTCTTT. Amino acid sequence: CASSSSVRYEAFF.

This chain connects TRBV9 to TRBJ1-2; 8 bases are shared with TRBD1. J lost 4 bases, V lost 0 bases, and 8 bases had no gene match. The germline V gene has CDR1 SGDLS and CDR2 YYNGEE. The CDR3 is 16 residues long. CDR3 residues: CASSVELTGAGYGYTF. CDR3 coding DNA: TGTGCCAGCAGCGTAGAACTGACAGGGGCAGGCTATGGCTACACCTTC.

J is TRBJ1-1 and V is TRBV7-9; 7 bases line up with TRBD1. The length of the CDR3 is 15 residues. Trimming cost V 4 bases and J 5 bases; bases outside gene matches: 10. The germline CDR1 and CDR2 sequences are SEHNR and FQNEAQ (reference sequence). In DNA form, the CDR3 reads TGTGCCAGCAGCTCGCTGACAGGGTCGAGGACTGAAGCTTTCTTT. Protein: CASSSLTGSRTEAFF.

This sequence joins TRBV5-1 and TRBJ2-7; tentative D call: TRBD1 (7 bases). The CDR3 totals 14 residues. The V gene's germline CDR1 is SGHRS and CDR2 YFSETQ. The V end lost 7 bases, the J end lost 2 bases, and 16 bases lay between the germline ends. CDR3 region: CASRGTAKAYEQYF. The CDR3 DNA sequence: TGCGCCAGCCGCGGGACAGCTAAAGCCTACGAGCAGTACTTC. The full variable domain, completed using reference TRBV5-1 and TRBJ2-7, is KAGVTQTPRYLIKTRGQQVTLSCSPISGHRSVSWYQQTPGQGLQFLFEYFSETQRNKGNFPGRFSGRQFSNSRSEMNVSTLELGDSALYLCASRGTAKAYEQYFGPGTRLTVT.

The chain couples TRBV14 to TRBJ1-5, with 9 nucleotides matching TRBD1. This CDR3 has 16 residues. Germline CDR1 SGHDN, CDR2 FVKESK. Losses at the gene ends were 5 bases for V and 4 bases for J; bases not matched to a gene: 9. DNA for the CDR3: TGTGCCAGCAGCGCAACAGGGGGCAGCGGGAATCAGCCCCAGCATTTT. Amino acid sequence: CASSATGGSGNQPQHF. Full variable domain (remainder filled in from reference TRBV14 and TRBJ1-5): EAGVTQFPSHSVIEKGQTVTLRCDPISGHDNLYWYRRVMGKEIKFLLHFVKESKQDESGMPNNRFLAERTGGTYSTLKVQPAELEDSGVYFCASSATGGSGNQPQHFGDGTRLSIL.

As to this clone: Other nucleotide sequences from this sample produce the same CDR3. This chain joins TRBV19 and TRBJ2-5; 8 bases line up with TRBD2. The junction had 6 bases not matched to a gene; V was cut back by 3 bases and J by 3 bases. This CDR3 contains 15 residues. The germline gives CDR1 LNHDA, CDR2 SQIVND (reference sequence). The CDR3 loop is CASSILGLAEETQYF. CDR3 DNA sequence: TGTGCCAGTAGTATCCTCGGACTAGCCGAAGAGACCCAGTACTTC.